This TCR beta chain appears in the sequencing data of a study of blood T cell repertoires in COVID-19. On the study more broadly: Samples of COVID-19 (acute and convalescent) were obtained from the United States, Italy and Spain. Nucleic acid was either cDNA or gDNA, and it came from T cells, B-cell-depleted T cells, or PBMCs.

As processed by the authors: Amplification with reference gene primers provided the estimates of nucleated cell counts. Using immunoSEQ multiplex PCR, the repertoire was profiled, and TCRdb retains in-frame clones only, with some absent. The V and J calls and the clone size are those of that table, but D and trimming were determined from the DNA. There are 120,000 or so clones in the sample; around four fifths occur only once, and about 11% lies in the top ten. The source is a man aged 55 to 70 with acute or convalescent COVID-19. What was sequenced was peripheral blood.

CDR3 in DNA: TGTGCCAGCAGTTTACCACGACAGAATACTAACTATGGCTACACCTTC. It codes for CASSLPRQNTNYGYTF. The chain has TRBV28 and TRBJ1-2; possible D gene TRBD1, 5 bases. CDR3 size: 16 residues. Germline V gives CDR1 MDHEN, CDR2 SYDVKM. Trimming shortened V by 2 bases and J by 0 bases, and 13 bases separated the two germline ends.